This TCR beta chain is drawn from a study of a mutant IDH1 vaccine in newly diagnosed glioma (dated by TCRdb to the early 2020s). Regarding the complete study: Of the 25 to 35 treated patients, approximately 60% were male and around 40% were female, and a mean age of around 40 years was recorded. Prior to enrollment, patients had been given standard therapy consisting of radiotherapy alone, temozolomide alone, or radiochemotherapy with temozolomide, with the combination given to most patients. Peripheral blood was drawn at six visits: V03 (baseline), V05, V07, V10, V12 and V13. For exploratory analyses, longitudinal TCRB deep sequencing was carried out in 25 treated patients wherever samples were available. Results the study describes overall, beyond this receptor: Immune responses induced by the vaccine were seen in roughly 95% of patients across multiple MHC alleles. Selection of PBMC samples for TCRB deep sequencing was based on availability. Pseudoprogression appeared unrelated to alterations in the top peripheral T cell clonotypes detected by TCRB sequencing. The authors noted that analyses of patient blood samples could not be reproduced because of sample limitations.

The time point label on this specimen signifies: baseline, week 1 (first vaccination visit). Interpreted using the paper, the treatment or condition label stands for: pre-vaccination baseline after standard-of-care therapy. All donors had newly diagnosed IDH1-mutant astrocytomas of WHO grade 3 or 4 that showed loss of nuclear ATRX. The samples were drawn from NOA16, a multicentre, single-arm, open-label phase I trial in Germany that tested a mutant IDH1 peptide vaccine in humans for the first time. Blood drawn at visit V03 was used as the baseline sample for immunogenicity testing. Genomic DNA for TCRB sequencing was extracted from EDTA blood using the DNeasy Blood and Tissue Kit. Of note for this clone: Its antigen remains undetermined. Base qualities are not recorded, but no much larger clone differs from it by a single base.

Library generation was performed with the immunoSEQ multiplex PCR assay. Rearranged TCR beta chain sequences were amplified with the hsTCRB Kit following the manufacturer's protocol. Sequencing of TCRB libraries was carried out on an Illumina MiSeq. On the authors' methods: The proprietary platform of the kit vendor was used for demultiplexing, trimming and gene mapping. TCRdb re-hosts the immuneACCESS table, in-frame sequences only. Its copies lack some clones; in the studies checked, an unresolved V gene accounts for under half of them, and the cause for the rest is not known. V, J and clone size are taken as reported in that table, and D and trimming were inferred from the DNA itself. In all, the sample holds 30,000 to 40,000 clones, and roughly 92% of those were seen once. 18% of the sample comes from the top ten. The germline V gene specifies ENHRY as CDR1 and SYGVKD as CDR2. The junction shows trimming of 6 bases on V and 5 bases on J, and the gene matches do not reach 1 base of it. Its CDR3 holds 12 amino acids, cysteine through phenylalanine. Only the CDR3 portion is preserved as DNA: 36 bases, with reading frame beginning at the first base.

Sequences were derived from PBMCs, sampled from a glioma patient treated with radiotherapy, temozolomide or both. The TCR was taken from a man between 18 and 35 years old with glioma. The sequence joins TRBV10-3 to TRBJ1-1; 9 junctional bases match TRBD1. CDR3 protein: CAIRGTGTEAFF. The DNA sequence follows: TGTGCCATCAGGGGGACAGGGACTGAAGCTTTCTTT.